Listed below are T cell receptor beta chains from one sample, sequenced in a study of blood T cell repertoires in COVID-19. Sequencing was performed with immunoSEQ multiplex PCR; in TCRdb, only in-frame clones are kept and a portion is missing. The profile covers 60,000 to 95,000 clones, with around 90% appearing a single time and roughly 15% taken by the ten largest. Sequencing was carried out using peripheral blood. The receptors derive from a woman aged 80 or older with active or convalescent COVID-19. Both conserved end residues are part of each CDR3. The D gene is left open where the match is weak. Size is omitted from some rows. Given values are once, few, many or a class for expanded clones.

cdr3_length	v_call	d_call	j_call	clone_size	cdr3_aa	cdr3_nt
15	TRBV19	NA	TRBJ1-2	NA	CASSIPGQDNYGYTF	TGTGCCAGTAGTATACCGGGACAAGATAACTATGGCTACACCTTC
14	TRBV13	NA	TRBJ2-7	NA	CASSVSDSSYEQYF	TGTGCCAGCAGCGTTAGCGATAGCTCCTACGAGCAGTACTTC
14	TRBV28	TRBD1	TRBJ1-5	NA	CASSLGQGGQPQHF	TGTGCCAGCAGCCTTGGACAGGGTGGTCAGCCCCAGCATTTT
15	TRBV28	TRBD1	TRBJ1-1	NA	CASSLAGTGQGEAFF	TGTGCCAGCAGTTTAGCCGGGACAGGGCAAGGTGAAGCTTTCTTT
16	TRBV5-5	TRBD1	TRBJ1-2	NA	CASSRGQGSANYGYTF	TGTGCCAGCAGCAGGGGACAGGGTTCTGCCAACTATGGCTACACCTTC
18	TRBV5-4	NA	TRBJ2-6	NA	CASSPTGPARSGANVLTF	TGTGCCAGCAGCCCCACAGGGCCCGCCAGGTCTGGGGCCAACGTCCTGACTTTC
12	TRBV7-2	NA	TRBJ2-7	NA	CASSSQGYEQYF	TGTGCCAGCAGCTCCCAGGGGTACGAGCAGTACTTC
17	TRBV6-4	NA	TRBJ1-5	NA	CASSDSRRGICNQPQHF	TGTGCCAGCAGTGACTCAAGGCGCGGAATCTGCAATCAGCCCCAGCATTTT
14	TRBV11-2	NA	TRBJ2-2	NA	CASSPDRNTGELFF	TGTGCCAGCAGCCCGGACAGGAACACCGGGGAGCTGTTTTTT
14	TRBV2	TRBD2	TRBJ2-7	once	CASSGLAGRYEQYF	TGTGCCAGCAGTGGACTAGCGGGAAGATACGAGCAGTACTTC
15	TRBV5-6	TRBD1	TRBJ1-2	NA	CASSLFRGANYGYTF	TGTGCCAGCAGCTTATTCAGGGGGGCTAACTATGGCTACACCTTC
18	TRBV19	TRBD1	TRBJ2-3	NA	CASSIPYPGQGSADTQYF	TGTGCCAGTAGTATCCCCTACCCGGGACAGGGAAGCGCAGATACGCAGTATTTT
19	TRBV4-1	TRBD1	TRBJ1-2	NA	CASSQDWEQGTPTFYGYTF	TGCGCCAGCAGCCAAGATTGGGAACAGGGGACTCCGACATTCTATGGCTACACCTTC
12	TRBV19	NA	TRBJ1-2	once	CASSIQGNGYTF	TGTGCCAGTAGTATTCAGGGGAATGGCTACACCTTC
15	TRBV7-2	TRBD1	TRBJ1-3	NA	CASSLSDRVGNTIYF	TGTGCCAGCAGCTTAAGCGACAGGGTTGGAAACACCATATATTTT
14	TRBV7-2	NA	TRBJ1-1	NA	CASSLHRAPTEAFF	TGTGCCAGCAGCTTACACAGGGCCCCCACTGAAGCTTTCTTT
19	TRBV3-1/TRBV3-2	TRBD1	TRBJ2-3	NA	CASRPSGQGYQAITDTQYF	TGTGCCAGCAGACCCTCGGGACAGGGGTACCAGGCAATCACAGATACGCAGTATTTT
15	TRBV7-8	NA	TRBJ1-4	NA	CASSFGRTANEKLFF	TGTGCCAGCAGCTTCGGGAGGACAGCGAATGAAAAACTGTTTTTT
14	TRBV24-1	TRBD1	TRBJ2-3	once	CATARTGGTDTQYF	TGTGCCACGGCCCGGACAGGGGGCACAGATACGCAGTATTTT
16	TRBV6-2/TRBV6-3	NA	TRBJ2-7	many	CASSYGQGPPSYEQYF	TGTGCCAGCAGTTACGGGCAGGGGCCACCCTCCTACGAGCAGTACTTC
15	TRBV3-1/TRBV3-2	TRBD1	TRBJ1-3	NA	CASSRQGDSGNTIYF	TGTGCCAGCAGTAGACAGGGAGACTCTGGAAACACCATATATTTT
15	TRBV7-9	NA	TRBJ1-3	NA	CASSLYHRAGNTIYF	TGTGCCAGCAGCCTGTATCACAGGGCTGGAAACACCATATATTTT
14	TRBV4-2	NA	TRBJ1-3	NA	CASSATGSGNTIYF	TGTGCCAGCAGCGCTACGGGATCTGGAAACACCATATATTTT
14	TRBV25-1	NA	TRBJ1-2	NA	CASSESDRTYGYTF	TGTGCCAGCAGTGAGTCTGACAGGACCTATGGCTACACCTTC
13	TRBV2	NA	TRBJ2-7	NA	CASTLSDSYEQYF	TGTGCCAGCACCCTAAGCGACTCCTACGAGCAGTACTTC
17	TRBV6-1	NA	TRBJ1-6	once	CASSELEAGAYNSPLHF	TGTGCCAGCAGTGAATTGGAAGCAGGGGCGTATAATTCACCCCTCCACTTT
15	TRBV9	NA	TRBJ2-4	NA	CASSASGGAKNIQYF	TGTGCCAGCAGCGCCTCCGGCGGGGCCAAAAACATTCAGTACTTC
14	TRBV9	NA	TRBJ2-5	NA	CASSVEAGPRTQYF	TGTGCCAGCAGCGTAGAGGCTGGGCCCCGGACCCAGTACTTC
11	TRBV28	NA	TRBJ1-5	once	CASSFRQPQHF	TGTGCCAGCAGTTTCCGTCAGCCCCAGCATTTT
15	TRBV30	NA	TRBJ1-4	NA	CAWSVGGTPREKLFF	TGTGCCTGGAGTGTGGGGGGGACCCCGCGAGAAAAACTGTTTTTT
19	TRBV21-1	NA	TRBJ2-6	NA	CASSKIPRDRFTGANVLTF	TGTGCCAGCAGCAAAATCCCCCGGGACAGGTTTACTGGGGCCAACGTCCTGACTTTC
15	TRBV10-1	TRBD1	TRBJ1-1	NA	CASSDPGQQNTEAFF	TGCGCCAGCAGTGATCCGGGACAGCAGAACACTGAAGCTTTCTTT
13	TRBV6-2/TRBV6-3	NA	TRBJ2-3	NA	CASSQPGVNTQYF	TGTGCCAGCAGCCAACCAGGGGTCAATACGCAGTATTTT
12	TRBV30	NA	TRBJ1-1	few	CAWGDAGAGAFF	TGTGCCTGGGGAGATGCAGGGGCGGGAGCTTTCTTT
14	TRBV28	NA	TRBJ1-3	NA	CASSLWGAGNTIYF	TGTGCCAGCAGTTTATGGGGGGCCGGAAACACCATATATTTT
15	TRBV5-4	TRBD1	TRBJ1-1	once	CASSLGTGRSIEAFF	TGTGCCAGCAGCTTGGGGACAGGGAGGTCAATTGAAGCTTTCTTT
15	TRBV30	TRBD1	TRBJ2-2	NA	CAWGRGLKNTGELFF	TGTGCCTGGGGCAGGGGGCTAAAGAACACCGGGGAGCTGTTTTTT
15	TRBV28	TRBD1	TRBJ1-5	NA	CASRSVQGVNQPQHF	TGTGCCAGCAGGTCGGTACAGGGGGTCAATCAGCCCCAGCATTTT
14	TRBV27	NA	TRBJ2-7	NA	CATMSARGSYEQYF	TGTGCCACCATGTCTGCGCGGGGCTCCTACGAGCAGTACTTC
14	TRBV2	TRBD1	TRBJ1-3	NA	CASINTGAGNTIYF	TGTGCCAGCATTAACACAGGGGCTGGAAACACCATATATTTT
16	TRBV19	TRBD1	TRBJ2-7	few	CASSYSTGETVYEQYF	TGTGCCAGTAGTTACTCGACAGGGGAGACCGTTTACGAGCAGTACTTC
16	TRBV4-2	NA	TRBJ2-2	few	CASSHPSSTDTGELFF	TGTGCCAGCAGCCACCCAAGTAGTACGGACACCGGGGAGCTGTTTTTT
14	TRBV27	NA	TRBJ1-6	NA	CASSLLTGESPLHF	TGTGCCAGCAGTTTATTAACCGGTGAATCACCCCTCCACTTT
16	TRBV5-5	TRBD2	TRBJ2-3	NA	CASSLSPSGGADTQYF	TGTGCCAGCAGCTTGTCTCCTAGCGGGGGGGCAGATACGCAGTATTTT
15	TRBV7-2	TRBD2	TRBJ2-3	NA	CASSFSGGRPDTQYF	TGTGCCAGCAGCTTTAGCGGGGGGCGTCCAGATACGCAGTATTTT
15	TRBV5-1	TRBD2	TRBJ2-3	NA	CASSAQRGGRDTQYF	TGCGCCAGCAGCGCCCAGCGGGGGGGGAGAGATACGCAGTATTTT
13	TRBV9	NA	TRBJ2-3	NA	CASSVISTDTQYF	TGTGCCAGCAGCGTTATTAGCACAGATACGCAGTATTTT
16	TRBV5-6	NA	TRBJ2-4	NA	CASSLDQTVAKNIQYF	TGTGCCAGCAGCTTGGATCAGACAGTAGCCAAAAACATTCAGTACTTC
16	TRBV18	TRBD2	TRBJ2-3	NA	CASSQLAGIVGRAQYF	TGTGCCAGCTCACAGCTAGCGGGGATCGTGGGAAGAGCGCAGTATTTT
13	TRBV15	TRBD2	TRBJ2-5	NA	CATSSTSGVTQYF	TGTGCCACCAGCAGTACTAGCGGGGTCACCCAGTACTTC
16	TRBV19	NA	TRBJ2-1	NA	CASSIEGGATYNEQFF	TGTGCCAGTAGTATAGAAGGGGGGGCGACTTACAATGAGCAGTTCTTC
15	TRBV6-6	NA	TRBJ1-5	NA	CASSYRREGNQPQHF	TGTGCCAGCAGTTACCGGAGGGAAGGCAATCAGCCCCAGCATTTT
13	TRBV9	NA	TRBJ2-7	NA	CASSVGQNYEQYF	TGTGCCAGCAGCGTAGGGCAGAACTACGAGCAGTACTTC
14	TRBV4-1	TRBD2	TRBJ2-5	NA	CASSQLAGTETQYF	TGCGCCAGCAGCCAGTTAGCGGGTACAGAGACCCAGTACTTC
11	TRBV20-1	NA	TRBJ2-5	NA	CSLASPETQYF	TGCAGTCTAGCGTCCCCGGAGACCCAGTACTTC
15	TRBV5-1	TRBD1	TRBJ1-1	NA	CASSTRTGGGTEAFF	TGCGCCAGCAGCACACGGACAGGGGGAGGGACTGAAGCTTTCTTT
15	TRBV28	TRBD1	TRBJ1-2	NA	CASSFTSDRADGYTF	TGTGCCAGCAGTTTTACCTCGGACAGGGCGGATGGCTACACCTTC
16	TRBV19	NA	TRBJ1-3	NA	CASSTPIAMSGNTIYF	TGTGCCAGTAGTACCCCGATAGCGATGTCCGGAAACACCATATATTTT